A selection of T cell receptor beta chains follows, all from one sample in a study of T cell repertoires in cytomegalovirus infection. TCRdb re-called the reads with MiXCR, one entry per CDR3 protein. The repertoire holds roughly 340,000 distinct CDR3 sequences, with just under 30% as singletons. These receptors' targets are unknown. The specimen comprised cultured PBMCs, sampled from culture after CMV antigen stimulation. Receptors originate from a human donor in good health (CMV status not recorded). Some clones in this sample may be carry-over from other donors' samples. Both conserved end residues are part of each CDR3. D genes are given only for firm matches. Clone size is stated in some rows and not others, as once, few, many or a class when expanded.

clone_size j_call v_call d_call cdr3_aa cdr3_nt
. TRBJ2-3 TRBV4-1 . CASSTLFLARYTDTQYF TGCGCCAGCAGCACCCTCTTTCTAGCGCGATACACAGATACGCAGTATTTT
few TRBJ1-2 TRBV7-3 . CASSFRAYGYTF TGTGCCAGCAGCTTTCGGGCCTATGGCTACACCTTC
few TRBJ1-2 TRBV5-5 TRBD1 CASSFRQGLDYGYTF TGTGCCAGCAGCTTCCGACAGGGATTGGACTATGGCTACACCTTC
few TRBJ2-7 TRBV7-6 . CASSLRNRDYEQYF TGTGCCAGCAGCTTAAGGAACAGGGACTACGAGCAGTACTTC
. TRBJ2-3 TRBV7-2 . CASSFSLRDTQYF TGTGCCAGCAGCTTCTCCTTGAGAGATACGCAGTATTTT
few TRBJ2-1 TRBV9 . CASSVRGTGEQFF TGTGCCAGCAGCGTAAGGGGGACTGGCGAGCAGTTCTTC
. TRBJ2-1 TRBV5-1 . CASSLTRDRLTYNEQFF TGCGCCAGCAGCCTTACGCGGGACAGACTTACCTACAATGAGCAGTTCTTC
. TRBJ1-1 TRBV12-3/TRBV12-4 . CASSFAGLPEAFF TGTGCCAGCAGCTTCGCAGGGCTCCCCGAAGCTTTCTTT
. TRBJ2-3 TRBV6-8 TRBD2 CASIVVAGGQTDTQYF TGTGCCAGCATAGTAGTAGCGGGGGGCCAGACAGATACGCAGTATTTT
. TRBJ2-7 TRBV6-1 TRBD1 CASRSGTGNSEQYF TGTGCCTCTAGGTCCGGGACAGGGAACAGCGAGCAGTACTTC
few TRBJ2-1 TRBV6-1 TRBD2 CASSEELAGVKRNNEQFF TGTGCCAGCAGTGAAGAATTAGCGGGAGTCAAACGTAACAATGAGCAGTTCTTC
. TRBJ2-1 TRBV7-6 . CASSLGGAANEQFF TGTGCCAGCAGCTTAGGGGGGGCTGCTAATGAGCAGTTCTTC
. TRBJ1-4 TRBV4-1 . CASSQGKGPTNEKLFF TGCGCCAGCAGCCAAGGGAAGGGGCCAACTAATGAAAAACTGTTTTTT
. TRBJ2-5 TRBV7-3 . CASSETGLGGETQYF TGTGCCAGCAGCGAAACCGGGCTTGGAGGAGAGACCCAGTACTTC
. TRBJ1-4 TRBV4-1 . CASSQAGDRIEKLFF TGCGCCAGCAGCCAAGCAGGGGATCGAATTGAAAAACTGTTTTTT
. TRBJ2-2 TRBV19 . CASSIGPPNTGELFF TGTGCCAGTAGTATCGGACCCCCTAACACCGGGGAGCTGTTTTTT
. TRBJ2-7 TRBV28 TRBD1 CASIRPGQAYEQYF TGTGCCAGCATTAGACCGGGACAGGCCTACGAGCAGTACTTC
few TRBJ2-3 TRBV14 TRBD2 CASSPLAGAADTQYF TGTGCCAGCAGCCCCCTTGCGGGAGCGGCAGATACGCAGTATTTT
few TRBJ2-3 TRBV9 . CASSQKAAGTDTQYF TGTGCCAGCAGCCAAAAAGCGGCAGGAACAGATACGCAGTATTTT
. TRBJ2-3 TRBV10-2 . CASGVSTDTQYF TGCGCCAGCGGGGTCAGCACAGATACGCAGTATTTT
. TRBJ1-1 TRBV7-4 TRBD1 CASRGGDRGLNTEAFF TGTGCCAGCAGGGGGGGGGACAGGGGACTGAACACTGAAGCTTTCTTT
few TRBJ1-1 TRBV11-3 . CASSQGPEGRAFF TGTGCCAGCAGCCAGGGCCCGGAGGGGCGAGCTTTCTTT
. TRBJ2-3 TRBV6-1 . CASSATGSGVSTDTQYF TGTGCCAGCAGTGCAACTGGGTCGGGAGTTAGCACAGATACGCAGTATTTT
many TRBJ1-3 TRBV28 . CASSLTQSGNTIYF TGTGCCAGCAGTTTGACGCAGTCAGGAAACACCATATATTTT
. TRBJ2-2 TRBV6-5 . CASSYEGSAGELFF TGTGCCAGCAGTTACGAGGGGTCGGCCGGGGAGCTGTTTTTT
many TRBJ1-1 TRBV11-2 TRBD1 CASSLTGTENTEAFF TGTGCCAGCAGCCTTACCGGGACAGAGAACACTGAAGCTTTCTTT
many TRBJ2-7 TRBV7-9 TRBD2 CASTQTAGGYEQYF TGTGCCAGCACCCAGACAGCGGGAGGCTACGAGCAGTACTTC
. TRBJ1-1 TRBV11-2 . CASSINAGVNTEAFF TGTGCCAGCAGTATAAACGCAGGGGTGAACACTGAAGCTTTCTTT
few TRBJ1-3 TRBV25-1 TRBD1 CASSAKNWDRSSSGNTIYF TGTGCCAGCAGTGCAAAGAATTGGGACAGGTCGAGCTCTGGAAACACCATATATTTT
once TRBJ2-3 TRBV10-3 TRBD2 CAIRTSASPTDTQYF TGTGCCATCAGAACTAGCGCGAGCCCAACAGATACGCAGTATTTT
. TRBJ2-3 TRBV6-1 TRBD2 CASSDLSGRASDTQYF TGTGCCAGCAGTGATCTTAGCGGGAGGGCTTCAGATACGCAGTATTTT
. TRBJ2-1 TRBV7-2 . CASSAGRLGPYNEQFF TGTGCCAGCAGCGCGGGTAGGCTAGGACCCTACAATGAGCAGTTCTTC
few TRBJ2-7 TRBV27 TRBD1 CASSFGQGVHEQYF TGTGCCAGCAGTTTCGGACAGGGGGTCCACGAGCAGTACTTC
. TRBJ2-3 TRBV6-1 . CASSEQDTQYF TGTGCCAGCAGTGAACAAGATACGCAGTATTTT
many TRBJ1-1 TRBV14 TRBD1 CASSNKNRGGTEAFF TGTGCCAGCAGCAATAAGAACAGGGGAGGGACTGAAGCTTTCTTT
few TRBJ1-2 TRBV6-6 . CASTSDLDYTF TGTGCCAGCACCTCCGACCTCGACTACACCTTC
. TRBJ2-4 TRBV7-9 . CASSPPLRHGRAKNIQYF TGTGCCAGCAGCCCCCCCTTAAGGCACGGACGAGCCAAAAACATTCAGTACTTC
. TRBJ1-4 TRBV5-6 TRBD1 CASSYDRGDNEKLFF TGTGCCAGCAGCTACGACAGGGGCGACAATGAAAAACTGTTTTTT
. TRBJ2-7 TRBV6-2/TRBV6-3 . CASSYLAGRSYEQYF TGTGCCAGCAGTTACTTGGCGGGACGCTCCTACGAGCAGTACTTC
few TRBJ1-3 TRBV7-8 . CASSLARARAGNTIYF TGTGCCAGCAGCTTAGCCAGGGCAAGGGCTGGAAACACCATATATTTT
few TRBJ2-7 TRBV7-9 . CASSPEGTYEQYF TGTGCCAGCAGCCCAGAGGGTACCTACGAGCAGTACTTC